This TCR beta chain stems from a study of blood T cell repertoires in COVID-19. The overall study: Samples came from the United States, Italy and Spain, spanning acute and convalescent COVID-19. The cDNA or gDNA used as material had been derived from T cells, B-cell-depleted T cells, or PBMCs.

Only in-frame clones appear in the TCRdb table, and some are missing; sequencing was by immunoSEQ multiplex PCR. The sample holds 50,000 to 65,000 clones; around four fifths are singletons and the top ten take roughly 5.7%. Germline CDR1 and CDR2: SGHDT and YYEEEE. Trimming took 7 bases from V and 8 from J; bases not matched to a gene: 11. This CDR3 is 16 amino acids long. The sequenced sample was peripheral blood. This receptor was obtained from a man between 65 and 85 years old with acute or convalescent COVID-19. This chain joins TRBV5-6 and TRBJ2-1; TRBD2 agrees at 14 bases. The chain's CDR3 is CASHTRGLAGAHEQFF. The CDR3 region has the DNA TGTGCCAGCCATACCCGGGGACTAGCGGGGGCCCATGAGCAGTTCTTC.